Presented here are 6 T cell receptor beta chains from one specimen sequenced in a study of blood T cells in healthy people across ages. It was with a sample-barcoded 5' primer and a J-beta primer mix that a second PCR of roughly 6 to 12 cycles was run. MiXCR was run by TCRdb on the 5' RACE reads, yielding one entry per CDR3 protein. The sample yields 730,000 or so distinct CDR3 sequences, around two fifths seen once. The sample taken for sequencing was blood. The receptors derive from a man at least 80 years old in good health.

This clonotype was found a few times. The chain has TRBV28 and TRBJ2-7; 7 bases agree with TRBD2. Trimming removed 7 bases from V and 4 bases from J; junction bases left unmatched: 10. The CDR3 is 14 amino acids. CDR1 and CDR2 from the germline V gene are MDHEN and SYDVKM. The DNA for the CDR3 is TGTGCCAGCATCCAGGGCGGGAGTGGTTACGAGCAGTACTTC. Translation: CASIQGGSGYEQYF. Based on the CDR3 plus reference TRBV28 and TRBJ2-7, the full variable domain is DVKVTQSSRYLVKRTGEKVFLECVQDMDHENMFWYRQDPGLGLRLIYFSYDVKMKEKGDIPEGYSVSREKKERFSLILESASTNQTSMYLCASIQGGSGYEQYFGPGTRLTVT.

V is TRBV9 and J is TRBJ2-3, with 14 bases that match TRBD2. CDR1 and CDR2 (germline): SGDLS, YYNGEE. This CDR3 is 13 amino acids long. The ends lost 10 bases at V and 5 bases at J; junction bases unmatched: 3. CDR3 DNA sequence: TGTGCCTCGACTAGCGGGGGGGGAGATACGCAGTATTTT. It specifies CASTSGGGDTQYF.

Remarks on this clonotype: This may come from a read error, since a much larger clone is one base off. The chain combines TRBV7-2 with TRBJ2-7, with D tentatively TRBD2 (5 bases). CDR1 and CDR2 from the germline V gene are SGHTA and FQGNSA. Trimming took off 5 bases at V and 4 bases at J, with 24 bases between the two ends. CDR3 size: 17 residues. CDR3 DNA: TGTGCCAGCAGCACGCGACCGGGTGCGACCGGGATTTACGAGCAGTACTTC. Protein product: CASSTRPGATGIYEQYF.

This chain joins TRBV12-3 or TRBV12-4 and TRBJ2-3; D not certain. The CDR3 is 13 residues long. Trimming shortened V by 11 bases and J by 2 bases, and 14 bases separated the two germline ends. The CDR3 region is CASRRVNTDTQYF. CDR3 DNA: TGTGCCTCCCGCCGGGTGAACACAGATACGCAGTATTTT.

This clonotype was observed a single time. One base away lies a much larger clone, so this may be a sequencing read error. The chain employs TRBV7-2 and TRBJ2-1; D call uncertain. The length of the CDR3 is 13 residues. The germline V gene encodes CDR1 SGHTA and CDR2 FQGNSA. V was shortened by 5 bases and J by 5 bases, with 10 bases between the two germline ends. In nucleotides, the CDR3 is TGTGCCAGCAGCCAAAGGTGGGACAATGAGCAGTTCTTC. Translated, it gives CASSQRWDNEQFF.

The V call is TRBV7-9, the J call TRBJ2-1; 8 bases fit TRBD1. V lost 3 bases to trimming and J lost 1 base; unmatched junction nucleotides: 2. Germline V gene sequence: CDR1 SEHNR, CDR2 FQNEAQ (reference sequence). The CDR3 covers 15 residues. CDR3 amino acids: CASSFGQGSYNEQFF. The CDR3 bases are TGTGCCAGCAGCTTTGGACAGGGTTCCTACAATGAGCAGTTCTTC.